This is a list of T cell receptor beta chains from one sample in a study of CD8+CD57+ T cells in acquired aplastic anemia. MiXCR was run by TCRdb on the reads, yielding one entry per CDR3 protein. The sample lists about 210,000 distinct CDR3 sequences, roughly 55% occurring once. The sample taken for sequencing was sorted CD4+, CD8+, or CD8+CD57+ T cells (not recorded which) from PBMCs. Receptors were obtained from a human donor in good health. Both conserved end residues are part of each CDR3. Fields, in order: CDR3 length, D gene, J gene, V gene, clone size, CDR3 protein, CDR3 DNA. A D gene is named only where the DNA matches it firmly. Clone size is not always given. Where it is, it says once, few, many or a class for expanded clones.

cdr3_length: 12; d_call: TRBD1; j_call: TRBJ1-2; v_call: TRBV20-1; clone_size: NA; cdr3_aa: CSARGPAYGYTF; cdr3_nt: TGCAGTGCAAGGGGGCCCGCCTATGGCTACACCTTC
cdr3_length: 15; d_call: NA; j_call: TRBJ2-7; v_call: TRBV9; clone_size: NA; cdr3_aa: CASSVGLDPAYEQYF; cdr3_nt: TGTGCCAGCAGCGTAGGGTTAGATCCGGCCTACGAGCAGTACTTC
cdr3_length: 12; d_call: NA; j_call: TRBJ1-6; v_call: TRBV5-1; clone_size: many; cdr3_aa: CASRQGYSPLHF; cdr3_nt: TGCGCCAGCAGGCAGGGGTACTCACCCCTCCACTTT
cdr3_length: 19; d_call: NA; j_call: TRBJ1-6; v_call: TRBV6-5; clone_size: NA; cdr3_aa: CASSYPTWVASSYNSPLHF; cdr3_nt: TGTGCCAGCAGTTACCCCACCTGGGTCGCGAGCTCCTATAATTCACCCCTCCACTTT
cdr3_length: 13; d_call: NA; j_call: TRBJ1-1; v_call: TRBV7-9; clone_size: once; cdr3_aa: CASSLKGVTEAFF; cdr3_nt: TGTGCCAGCAGCTTAAAGGGTGTCACTGAAGCTTTCTTT
cdr3_length: 16; d_call: TRBD2; j_call: TRBJ2-1; v_call: TRBV5-6; clone_size: many; cdr3_aa: CASSLALAGSFNEQFF; cdr3_nt: TGTGCCAGCAGCTTGGCCCTAGCGGGAAGTTTCAATGAGCAGTTCTTC
cdr3_length: 13; d_call: NA; j_call: TRBJ2-2; v_call: TRBV2; clone_size: NA; cdr3_aa: CASSYKNTGELFF; cdr3_nt: TGTGCCAGCAGTTATAAGAACACCGGGGAGCTGTTTTTT
cdr3_length: 13; d_call: NA; j_call: TRBJ1-1; v_call: TRBV20-1; clone_size: NA; cdr3_aa: CSAPLRAGPEAFF; cdr3_nt: TGCAGTGCTCCGCTCCGCGCAGGGCCTGAAGCTTTCTTT
cdr3_length: 14; d_call: NA; j_call: TRBJ2-7; v_call: TRBV5-4; clone_size: NA; cdr3_aa: CASSARESSYEQYF; cdr3_nt: TGTGCCAGCAGCGCCCGGGAGAGCTCCTACGAGCAGTACTTC
cdr3_length: 15; d_call: NA; j_call: TRBJ1-1; v_call: TRBV4-1; clone_size: NA; cdr3_aa: CASSLRTRLNTEAFF; cdr3_nt: TGCGCCAGCAGCCTTAGGACGAGATTGAACACTGAAGCTTTCTTT
cdr3_length: 12; d_call: NA; j_call: TRBJ2-7; v_call: TRBV7-2; clone_size: NA; cdr3_aa: CASSLKAYEQYF; cdr3_nt: TGTGCCAGCAGCTTGAAAGCTTACGAGCAGTACTTC
cdr3_length: 13; d_call: NA; j_call: TRBJ2-7; v_call: TRBV10-2; clone_size: NA; cdr3_aa: CATTRDLGYEQYF; cdr3_nt: TGCGCCACTACCCGGGACTTGGGCTACGAGCAGTACTTC
cdr3_length: 17; d_call: NA; j_call: TRBJ2-2; v_call: TRBV7-3; clone_size: NA; cdr3_aa: CASSLNGGQGGNGELFF; cdr3_nt: TGTGCCAGCAGCTTAAACGGCGGGCAGGGTGGGAACGGGGAGCTGTTTTTT
cdr3_length: 17; d_call: NA; j_call: TRBJ2-7; v_call: TRBV5-4; clone_size: NA; cdr3_aa: CASSPGGGAAQYYEQYF; cdr3_nt: TGTGCCAGCAGCCCTGGTGGTGGGGCAGCCCAATACTACGAGCAGTACTTC
cdr3_length: 12; d_call: NA; j_call: TRBJ2-5; v_call: TRBV19; clone_size: NA; cdr3_aa: CATKDLQETQYF; cdr3_nt: TGTGCCACCAAGGACCTCCAAGAGACCCAGTACTTC
cdr3_length: 16; d_call: NA; j_call: TRBJ1-6; v_call: TRBV7-2; clone_size: many; cdr3_aa: CASTLDWGAHNSPLHF; cdr3_nt: TGTGCCAGCACCCTCGACTGGGGGGCTCATAATTCACCCCTCCACTTT
cdr3_length: 16; d_call: TRBD1; j_call: TRBJ1-1; v_call: TRBV5-8; clone_size: many; cdr3_aa: CASSPGQGQVGTEAFF; cdr3_nt: TGTGCCAGCAGCCCGGGACAGGGCCAGGTGGGGACTGAAGCTTTCTTT
cdr3_length: 13; d_call: NA; j_call: TRBJ2-7; v_call: TRBV20-1; clone_size: many; cdr3_aa: CSARPFRGYEQYF; cdr3_nt: TGCAGTGCCAGACCTTTTCGAGGTTACGAGCAGTACTTC
cdr3_length: 14; d_call: TRBD1; j_call: TRBJ2-7; v_call: TRBV10-3; clone_size: NA; cdr3_aa: CAITRTGSSYEQYF; cdr3_nt: TGTGCCATCACCCGGACAGGATCTTCCTACGAGCAGTACTTC
cdr3_length: 14; d_call: NA; j_call: TRBJ1-6; v_call: TRBV6-1; clone_size: few; cdr3_aa: CASSDVNENSPLHF; cdr3_nt: TGTGCCAGCAGTGACGTCAACGAGAATTCACCCCTCCACTTT
cdr3_length: 14; d_call: NA; j_call: TRBJ2-7; v_call: TRBV7-8; clone_size: NA; cdr3_aa: CASSLSRGRNEQYF; cdr3_nt: TGTGCCAGCAGCTTAAGCCGGGGTCGCAATGAGCAGTACTTC
cdr3_length: 13; d_call: NA; j_call: TRBJ1-3; v_call: TRBV10-3; clone_size: NA; cdr3_aa: CAITGTSGNTIYF; cdr3_nt: TGTGCCATCACTGGGACCTCAGGAAACACCATATATTTT
cdr3_length: 16; d_call: NA; j_call: TRBJ1-6; v_call: TRBV5-8; clone_size: NA; cdr3_aa: CASSLAEDSYNSPLHF; cdr3_nt: TGTGCCAGCAGCTTGGCCGAGGACTCCTATAATTCACCCCTCCACTTT
cdr3_length: 15; d_call: NA; j_call: TRBJ1-4; v_call: TRBV7-9; clone_size: NA; cdr3_aa: CASSLSSGAAEKLFF; cdr3_nt: TGTGCCAGCAGCTTATCAAGTGGGGCGGCGGAAAAACTGTTTTTT
cdr3_length: 13; d_call: NA; j_call: TRBJ2-7; v_call: TRBV7-8; clone_size: once; cdr3_aa: CASSRLFRDEQYF; cdr3_nt: TGTGCCAGCAGTAGACTATTCCGGGACGAGCAGTACTTC
cdr3_length: 12; d_call: TRBD2; j_call: TRBJ2-1; v_call: TRBV9; clone_size: many; cdr3_aa: CASSGLAHEQFF; cdr3_nt: TGTGCCAGCAGCGGACTAGCGCATGAGCAGTTCTTC
cdr3_length: 17; d_call: NA; j_call: TRBJ1-1; v_call: TRBV5-6; clone_size: many; cdr3_aa: CASSLTWTDPMNTEAFF; cdr3_nt: TGTGCCAGCAGCCTTACCTGGACAGATCCCATGAACACTGAAGCTTTCTTT
cdr3_length: 15; d_call: NA; j_call: TRBJ2-1; v_call: TRBV7-9; clone_size: NA; cdr3_aa: CASSLAGTLYNEQFF; cdr3_nt: TGTGCCAGCAGCTTAGCCGGGACCCTTTACAATGAGCAGTTCTTC
cdr3_length: 13; d_call: NA; j_call: TRBJ2-7; v_call: TRBV7-9; clone_size: NA; cdr3_aa: CASSGGWDPEQYF; cdr3_nt: TGTGCCAGCAGCGGGGGATGGGATCCAGAGCAGTACTTC
cdr3_length: 11; d_call: NA; j_call: TRBJ2-7; v_call: TRBV7-8; clone_size: NA; cdr3_aa: CASSFNREQYF; cdr3_nt: TGTGCCAGCAGCTTCAATCGCGAGCAGTACTTC
cdr3_length: 13; d_call: NA; j_call: TRBJ1-1; v_call: TRBV7-9; clone_size: NA; cdr3_aa: CASSLVTDTEAFF; cdr3_nt: TGTGCCAGTAGTCTTGTGACAGACACTGAAGCTTTCTTT
cdr3_length: 16; d_call: NA; j_call: TRBJ2-1; v_call: TRBV7-8; clone_size: NA; cdr3_aa: CASSLASALAGNEQFF; cdr3_nt: TGTGCCAGCAGCTTGGCCAGCGCCTTGGCTGGCAATGAGCAGTTCTTC
cdr3_length: 13; d_call: NA; j_call: TRBJ2-5; v_call: TRBV20-1; clone_size: NA; cdr3_aa: CSARDPRVETQYF; cdr3_nt: TGCAGTGCTAGAGATCCAAGGGTAGAGACCCAGTACTTC
cdr3_length: 12; d_call: NA; j_call: TRBJ2-5; v_call: TRBV7-6; clone_size: NA; cdr3_aa: CASSLKGQTQYF; cdr3_nt: TGTGCCAGCAGCTTAAAGGGGCAGACCCAGTACTTC
cdr3_length: 12; d_call: TRBD2; j_call: TRBJ2-7; v_call: TRBV7-2; clone_size: NA; cdr3_aa: CASSLRSSGQYF; cdr3_nt: TGTGCCAGCAGCTTACGGTCTAGCGGTCAGTACTTC
cdr3_length: 14; d_call: TRBD2; j_call: TRBJ2-1; v_call: TRBV20-1; clone_size: NA; cdr3_aa: CSAWKLAGHNEQFF; cdr3_nt: TGCAGTGCTTGGAAACTAGCGGGTCACAATGAGCAGTTCTTC
cdr3_length: 12; d_call: NA; j_call: TRBJ1-1; v_call: TRBV7-9; clone_size: NA; cdr3_aa: CASGGWLTEAFF; cdr3_nt: TGTGCCAGCGGGGGCTGGCTCACTGAAGCTTTCTTT
cdr3_length: 16; d_call: NA; j_call: TRBJ2-5; v_call: TRBV3-1; clone_size: many; cdr3_aa: CASSQEGAWDGETQYF; cdr3_nt: TGTGCCAGCAGCCAAGAAGGGGCTTGGGACGGGGAGACCCAGTACTTC
cdr3_length: 14; d_call: TRBD1; j_call: TRBJ2-7; v_call: TRBV7-2; clone_size: few; cdr3_aa: CASSRTRTGYEQYF; cdr3_nt: TGTGCCAGCAGCCGAACAAGGACAGGTTACGAGCAGTACTTC
cdr3_length: 15; d_call: NA; j_call: TRBJ2-1; v_call: TRBV5-5; clone_size: many; cdr3_aa: CASSLSPGLYNEQFF; cdr3_nt: TGTGCCAGCAGCTTGTCGCCGGGACTCTACAATGAGCAGTTCTTC